The 6 T cell receptor beta chains reported below all come from one sample, sequenced in a study of identical twins. TCRdb re-called the 5' RACE reads through MiXCR, storing one row per CDR3 protein. The sample gives around 490,000 distinct CDR3 sequences, 20% to 25% of which show up once; 0.48% is in the top ten. This same sample was also taken into another study, of yellow fever vaccine responses in identical twins.

Sequenced: CD4+ T cells sorted from blood. Receptor source: a woman between 18 and 30 years old in good health.

The table lists this clonotype with a few counts. Here the CDR3 reads CSARDHQGSPNSNTGELFF. The CDR3, as DNA: TGCAGTGCTAGAGATCATCAGGGTAGCCCTAATTCGAACACCGGGGAGCTGTTTTTT. The V and J genes are TRBV20-1 and TRBJ2-2, with D tentatively TRBD1 (5 bases). The V end lost 0 bases, the J end lost 0 bases, and 20 bases lay between the germline ends. Germline V gene lookup returns CDR1 DFQATT and CDR2 SNEGSKA (reference sequence). The CDR3 is made up of 19 amino acids.

The chain couples TRBV20-1 to TRBJ1-1; D is uncertain. CDR1 and CDR2 (germline): DFQATT, SNEGSKA (reference sequence). V lost 3 bases to trimming and J lost 3 bases, with 11 bases between them. The length of the CDR3 is 13 residues. The CDR3 loop is CSASIFKYTEAFF. Here the CDR3 DNA reads TGCAGTGCTAGCATCTTTAAATACACTGAAGCTTTCTTT.

The chain combines TRBV23-1 with TRBJ2-1; TRBD1 agrees at 7 bases. TRBV23-1 is noted as an ORF with a role that remains uncertain. The ends lost 4 bases at V and 0 bases at J; junction bases unmatched: 12. This CDR3 comprises 18 residues. The CDR3 nucleotides read TGCGCCAGCAGTCTGCGCCCGATGACAGGGAGCTCCTACAATGAGCAGTTCTTC. It is translated as CASSLRPMTGSSYNEQFF.

The gene calls are TRBV24-1 and TRBJ1-2; TRBD1 is a possible D gene (6 bases). The V end lost 4 bases, the J end lost 2 bases, and 13 bases lay between the germline ends. Germline values: CDR1 KGHDR, CDR2 SFDVKD. There are 15 residues in the CDR3. The chain's CDR3 is CATSDPGVGNYGYTF. CDR3 in DNA: TGTGCCACCAGTGACCCAGGGGTTGGGAACTATGGCTACACCTTC.

This clonotype was detected a few times. The chain has TRBV10-3 and TRBJ2-1, with 7 positions matching TRBD1. CDR1 ENHRY and CDR2 SYGVKD come from the germline V gene. V was clipped by 6 bases and J by 0 bases; unmatched bases: 2. The CDR3 totals 14 residues. The chain's CDR3 is CAIRGQSSYNEQFF. As DNA, the CDR3 is TGTGCCATCAGGGGACAGTCCTCCTACAATGAGCAGTTCTTC.

This chain connects TRBV4-1 to TRBJ1-4; D gene unclear. CDR1 is MGHRA and CDR2 is YSYEKL in the germline V gene. This CDR3 has 15 residues. Trimming stripped 6 bases from V and 7 bases from J, with 18 bases between. The CDR3 DNA sequence: TGCGCCAGCAGTCCCCTGCGGGATTTAAGTGAAAAACTGTTTTTT. This sequence encodes CASSPLRDLSEKLFF.